The entry that follows covers one T cell receptor (beta chain) sequence. Its antigen target is currently unknown. Base qualities were left out, and no much larger clone turns up one base away. Including cysteine and phenylalanine, the CDR3 has 16 amino acids. Only the CDR3 DNA stays, 48 bases, in frame from base 1. CDR1 SGHDT and CDR2 YYEEEE are derived from the germline V gene. The junction carries 21 bases between V and J, which are trimmed by 3 bases and 5 bases respectively. This sample is part of a study of blood T cell repertoires in COVID-19 (dated by TCRdb to the early 2020s). Concerning the study at large: Samples covering the acute and convalescent phases of COVID-19 were provided by collaborators in the United States, Italy and Spain. The material from the prospective study consisted of cDNA or gDNA derived from T cells, B-cell-depleted T cells, or PBMCs. Subjects who had been exposed to COVID-19, were actively infected with it, or had recovered from it provided the deeply sampled blood TCRbeta repertoires that made up the dataset. A freely available public database, intended as a resource for researchers studying the immune response to SARS-CoV-2, is where the repertoires were released. The samples were drawn from the first 160 participants of the ongoing ImmuneRACE study and from some 1,300 subjects provided by 6 global collaborators. The sample metadata nearly always contained a de-identified subject ID, COVID-19 status, age in years and sex. HLA class I and class II types, where available, came from metadata supplied by the sample provider rather than from assay-based typing. The research as a whole found: The quantity of clinical and demographic metadata differed by source and by participant and was supplied without curation.

TCRbeta CDR3 regions were amplified from genomic DNA using the immunoSEQ Assay, a bias-controlled multiplex PCR. Under the source paper's analysis protocol: Nucleated cell counts per sample were estimated from amplification of reference gene primers within the assay. To quantify the absolute abundance of each unique TCRbeta CDR3 rearrangement, sequence reads were collapsed and filtered. For each sample, productive Simpson clonality was calculated as the square root of Simpson's diversity index over productive rearrangements. TCRdb limited this immuneACCESS table to in-frame rearrangements with V and J called. A share of clones is missing; checked studies link under half to unresolved V genes, and the rest is unexplained. V and J calls and clone size are as listed in that table; D and trimming were resolved from the DNA. The sample has about 280,000 clones on record, approximately 91% of them singletons. The ten largest clonotypes hold approximately 11% of the sample.

In Seattle, one collaborating source enrolled patients while the infection was active and tracked those patients longitudinally over the course of disease. Collaborating institutions collected whole blood in K2EDTA tubes following their own protocols. For TCRbeta analysis, collaborator samples were shipped as frozen whole blood, as isolated PBMCs, or as DNA extracted from either sample type. The TCR originated in a young woman with COVID-19, enrolled during active disease. The chain uses TRBV5-6 and TRBJ2-7; the D region possibly corresponds to TRBD1 (6 bases align). Sequencing used peripheral blood. The DNA sequence reads TGTGCCAGCAGCTCCGGACAGTCTCTCTGGTATGACGAGCAGTACTTC. The resulting protein is CASSSGQSLWYDEQYF.